This entry is about one T cell receptor (beta chain). What this receptor recognizes is not known. The input lacks base qualities; no much larger clone sits a single base away. Genomic DNA was isolated using the Qiagen DNeasy kit from unsorted PBMCs as well as from negatively selected CD4+ and CD8+ fractions. TCR beta CDR3 regions were amplified by immunoSEQ multiplex PCR using primers annealing to V and J segments. A synthetic immune receptor repertoire was used to minimize amplification bias, and any residual bias was removed computationally once sequencing was done. Under the source paper's analysis protocol: Custom Python scripts were used to quantify repertoire diversity as the Shannon entropy index. The unsorted, CD4+ and CD8+ repertoires were each analyzed separately, with the exception of combined analyses, where CD4+ and CD8+ sequences were merged in silico. A clone was considered expanded if an increase in frequency of at least 2-fold after treatment relative to C1D1 was found, and a pseudocount of 0.5 was applied to clones undetected at baseline. Singleton clones were defined as clones with 0 or 1 copy at C1D1, and non-singleton clones were defined as clones with 2 or more copies. Clones expanded in unsorted samples were assigned a CD4+, CD8+ or unknown annotation through matching of protein sequences in sorted samples from the same patient. Diversity changes from C1D1 to C4D1 were tested in paired samples using Wilcoxon tests. TCRdb obtained this table from immuneACCESS and retained in-frame rearrangements with V and J assigned. These tables miss some clones; where compared with another copy, unresolved V genes account for less than half of the shortfall, and the remainder is unexplained. V and J calls plus clone size are reproduced from that table; the DNA served to infer D and trimming. Recorded for this sample are 19,000 or so clones; about 81% of them occurred a single time. The top ten hold about 5% of the sample.

This specimen comes from a study of PD-1 blockade in classical Hodgkin lymphoma (dated by TCRdb to 2018 to 2021). As for the study more broadly: Nivolumab dosing was 3 mg/kg intravenously every 2 weeks, continuing until either disease progression or unacceptable toxicity. To define a peripheral blood immune signature of response to PD-1 blockade in classical Hodgkin lymphoma, the study combined TCR beta sequencing with CyTOF. On the study overall, not on this receptor specifically: Newly diagnosed patients were reported to have lower baseline TCR diversity than healthy donors, and relapsed/refractory patients were reported to have lower baseline TCR diversity still. Lower diversity was observed in patients in whom nivolumab was started less than 1 year after ASCT, and these patients were excluded from later analyses so that confounding by immune reconstitution would be avoided. By C4D1, a significant rise was seen in CD4+ TCR diversity but not in CD8+ TCR diversity (p=0.0027 vs p=0.16), and the rise was most apparent among complete responders (p=0.02). Among trial patients, those achieving complete response had baseline diversity similar to that of newly diagnosed patients, while diversity was significantly lower in partial responders and progressors. Only a single clinical trial cohort was studied, and what caused the repertoire differences, possibly disease activity or prior therapy, remained undefined.

Including cysteine and phenylalanine, the CDR3 has 12 amino acids. Just the 36-base CDR3 DNA is kept, in frame starting at base 1. V is pared back by 1 base and J by 8 bases, with 8 bases lying between the germline termini. CDR1 SGHAT and CDR2 FQNNGV were looked up in the germline V gene. The time point label on this specimen signifies: cycle 1 day 1 (C1D1), immediately before nivolumab initiation. Every trial patient had relapsed after autologous stem cell transplantation, and cohorts A, B and C differed in prior brentuximab vedotin exposure. The trial cohort was composed of approximately 56 patients with relapsed/refractory classical Hodgkin lymphoma, for whom complete response, partial response or progressive disease was recorded as best overall response. Single-agent nivolumab was administered to trial patients in the multi-cohort phase II CheckMate 205 trial. An independent review committee assessed best overall response by applying the 2007 International Working Group response criteria. Trial PBMCs were obtained immediately prior to nivolumab initiation (C1D1) and on therapy at cycle 2 day 1 and cycle 4 day 1. After peripheral blood was drawn into 8 mL Vacutainer Cell Preparation Tubes, PBMCs were isolated by centrifugation and then cryopreserved.

This receptor was identified in a human donor with classical Hodgkin lymphoma. Source: peripheral blood mononuclear cells (PBMCs), taken at baseline. Recombination connected TRBV11-2 to TRBJ1-1, with the D gene too uncertain to name. In nucleotides, the sequence is TGTGCCAGCAGCTTAGTAACTGGAGAAGCTTTCTTT. This codes for CASSLVTGEAFF.